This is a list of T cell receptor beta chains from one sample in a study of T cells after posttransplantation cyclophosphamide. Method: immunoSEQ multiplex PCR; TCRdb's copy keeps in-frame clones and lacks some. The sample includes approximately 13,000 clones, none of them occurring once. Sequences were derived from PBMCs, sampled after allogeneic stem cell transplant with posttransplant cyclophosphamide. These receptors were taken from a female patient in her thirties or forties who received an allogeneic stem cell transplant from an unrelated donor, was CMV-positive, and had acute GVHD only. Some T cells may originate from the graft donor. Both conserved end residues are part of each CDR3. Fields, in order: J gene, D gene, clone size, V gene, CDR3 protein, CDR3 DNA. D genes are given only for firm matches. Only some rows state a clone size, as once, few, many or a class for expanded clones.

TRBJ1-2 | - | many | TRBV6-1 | CASRFSYGYTF | TGTGCCAGCAGATTCAGTTATGGCTACACCTTC
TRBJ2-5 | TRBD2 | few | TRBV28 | CASSLRASGETQYF | TGTGCCAGCAGTTTAAGGGCTAGCGGAGAGACCCAGTACTTC
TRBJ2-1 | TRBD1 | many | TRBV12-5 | CASGQGAVNEQFF | TGTGCTAGTGGACAGGGGGCGGTAAATGAGCAGTTCTTC
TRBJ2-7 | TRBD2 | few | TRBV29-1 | CSVEDFLAGRYEQYF | TGCAGCGTTGAAGATTTTCTAGCGGGACGATACGAGCAGTACTTC
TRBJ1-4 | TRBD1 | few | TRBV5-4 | CASSLGGTGNEKLFF | TGTGCCAGCAGCTTGGGAGGGACAGGGAATGAAAAACTGTTTTTT
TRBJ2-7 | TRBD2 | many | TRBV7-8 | CASSPRASGSYEQYF | TGTGCCAGCAGCCCCAGGGCTAGCGGGTCCTACGAGCAGTACTTC
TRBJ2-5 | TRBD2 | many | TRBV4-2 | CASSPVVSSGGQETQYF | TGTGCCAGCAGCCCTGTTGTGTCTAGCGGGGGTCAAGAGACCCAGTACTTC
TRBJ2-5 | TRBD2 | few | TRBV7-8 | CASSAGLAGVETQYF | TGTGCCAGCAGCGCGGGACTAGCGGGAGTGGAGACCCAGTACTTC
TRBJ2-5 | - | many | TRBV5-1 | CASSLVGRAEETQYF | TGCGCCAGCAGCTTGGTGGGCAGGGCTGAAGAGACCCAGTACTTC
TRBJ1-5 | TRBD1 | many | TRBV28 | CASRPPPGQGAGNQPQHF | TGTGCCAGCAGACCACCCCCTGGACAGGGGGCAGGCAATCAGCCCCAGCATTTT
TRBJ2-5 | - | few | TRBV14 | CASSQEVRRGGPETQYF | TGTGCCAGCAGCCAAGAGGTAAGGAGGGGGGGCCCGGAGACCCAGTACTTC
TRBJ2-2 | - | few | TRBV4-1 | CASSQDEASTRELFF | TGCGCCAGCAGCCAAGATGAGGCGAGCACCAGGGAGCTGTTTTTT
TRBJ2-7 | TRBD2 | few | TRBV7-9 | CASSLRLADEQYF | TGTGCCAGCAGCTTAAGACTAGCGGACGAGCAGTACTTC
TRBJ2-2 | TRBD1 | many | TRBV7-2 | CASSRDHRGRFGELFF | TGTGCCAGCAGCCGAGATCACAGGGGGCGTTTCGGGGAGCTGTTTTTT
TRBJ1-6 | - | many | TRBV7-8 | CASSPGLSPNSPLHF | TGTGCCAGCAGCCCCGGTCTCTCCCCTAATTCACCCCTCCACTTT
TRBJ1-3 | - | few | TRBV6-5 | CASSHDSHSGNTIYF | TGTGCCAGCAGCCACGACAGCCACTCTGGAAACACCATATATTTT
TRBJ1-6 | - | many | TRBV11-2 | CASSSIRRGNSPLHF | TGTGCCAGCAGCTCCATAAGGAGGGGTAATTCACCCCTCCACTTT
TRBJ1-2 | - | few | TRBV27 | CASSLNYSYTF | TGTGCCAGCAGTTTAAACTATAGCTACACCTTC
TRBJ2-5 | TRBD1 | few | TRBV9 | CASSVDRDQETQYF | TGTGCCAGCAGCGTTGACAGGGACCAAGAGACCCAGTACTTC
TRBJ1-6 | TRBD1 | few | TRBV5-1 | CASSQRQGNSPLHF | TGCGCCAGCAGCCAGAGACAGGGCAATTCACCCCTCCACTTT
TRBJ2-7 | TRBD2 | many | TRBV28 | CASSFQRGRSYEQYF | TGTGCCAGCAGTTTCCAGCGGGGCCGATCCTACGAGCAGTACTTC
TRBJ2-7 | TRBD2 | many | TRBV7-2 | CASSLYVAGGSEQYF | TGTGCCAGCAGCTTATATGTAGCGGGAGGAAGCGAGCAGTACTTC
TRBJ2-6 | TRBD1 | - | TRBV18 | CASSPGQVSGANVLTF | TGTGCCAGCTCTCCAGGACAGGTCTCTGGGGCCAACGTCCTGACTTTC
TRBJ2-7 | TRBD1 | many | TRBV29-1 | CSVTRPRGTGADVEYF | TGCAGCGTTACCCGGCCTCGGGGGACAGGGGCCGACGTGGAGTACTTC
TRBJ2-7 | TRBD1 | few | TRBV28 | CASGQGAYDEQYF | TGTGCCAGTGGACAGGGGGCTTATGACGAGCAGTACTTC
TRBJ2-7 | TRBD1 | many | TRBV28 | CASSLGTGGIDYEQYF | TGTGCCAGCAGTTTAGGGACAGGTGGTATTGACTACGAGCAGTACTTC
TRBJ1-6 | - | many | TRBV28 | CASSSPGGNSPLHF | TGTGCCAGCAGCTCCCCCGGGGGGAATTCACCCCTCCACTTT
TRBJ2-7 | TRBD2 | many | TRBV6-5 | CASSYVLAGGHEQYF | TGTGCCAGCAGTTACGTCCTAGCGGGAGGCCACGAGCAGTACTTC
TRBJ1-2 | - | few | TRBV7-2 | CASSARGGEVYGYTF | TGTGCCAGCAGCGCCCGGGGGGGCGAGGTCTATGGCTACACCTTC
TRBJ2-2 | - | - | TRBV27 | CASSLRGHPNTGELFF | TGTGCCAGCAGTTTAAGGGGACATCCGAACACCGGGGAGCTGTTTTTT
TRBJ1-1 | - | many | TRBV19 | CASSTTVNTEAFF | TGTGCCAGTAGTACGACAGTGAACACTGAAGCTTTCTTT
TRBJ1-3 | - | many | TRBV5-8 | CASSFRRDRDTIYF | TGTGCCAGCAGCTTCAGGAGGGATAGGGACACCATATATTTT
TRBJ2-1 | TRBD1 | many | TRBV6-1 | CASIRDRGSNEQFF | TGTGCCAGCATCCGGGACAGGGGTAGTAATGAGCAGTTCTTC
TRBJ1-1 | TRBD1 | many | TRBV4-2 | CASIEWVGQNMNTEAFF | TGTGCCAGCATTGAGTGGGTGGGACAGAACATGAACACTGAAGCTTTCTTT
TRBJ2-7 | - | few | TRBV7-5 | CVRTPAYRGISYEQYF | TGTGTCAGAACCCCTGCCTACCGCGGGATCTCCTACGAGCAGTACTTC
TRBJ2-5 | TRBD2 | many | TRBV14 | CASRISGNETQYF | TGTGCCAGCAGGATTAGCGGGAACGAGACCCAGTACTTC
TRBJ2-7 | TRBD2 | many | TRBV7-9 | CASSLTWTSGSEQYF | TGTGCCAGCAGCTTAACATGGACTAGCGGGAGCGAGCAGTACTTC
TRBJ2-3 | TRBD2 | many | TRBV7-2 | CASSLAGGPADTQYF | TGTGCCAGCAGCCTGGCGGGGGGGCCAGCAGATACGCAGTATTTT
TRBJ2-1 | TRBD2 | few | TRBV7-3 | CASSPEGSGRANEQFF | TGTGCCAGCAGCCCCGAGGGTAGCGGGAGGGCCAATGAGCAGTTCTTC
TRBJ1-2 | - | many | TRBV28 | CASIGHLPGYTF | TGTGCCAGCATCGGACACCTTCCTGGCTACACCTTC